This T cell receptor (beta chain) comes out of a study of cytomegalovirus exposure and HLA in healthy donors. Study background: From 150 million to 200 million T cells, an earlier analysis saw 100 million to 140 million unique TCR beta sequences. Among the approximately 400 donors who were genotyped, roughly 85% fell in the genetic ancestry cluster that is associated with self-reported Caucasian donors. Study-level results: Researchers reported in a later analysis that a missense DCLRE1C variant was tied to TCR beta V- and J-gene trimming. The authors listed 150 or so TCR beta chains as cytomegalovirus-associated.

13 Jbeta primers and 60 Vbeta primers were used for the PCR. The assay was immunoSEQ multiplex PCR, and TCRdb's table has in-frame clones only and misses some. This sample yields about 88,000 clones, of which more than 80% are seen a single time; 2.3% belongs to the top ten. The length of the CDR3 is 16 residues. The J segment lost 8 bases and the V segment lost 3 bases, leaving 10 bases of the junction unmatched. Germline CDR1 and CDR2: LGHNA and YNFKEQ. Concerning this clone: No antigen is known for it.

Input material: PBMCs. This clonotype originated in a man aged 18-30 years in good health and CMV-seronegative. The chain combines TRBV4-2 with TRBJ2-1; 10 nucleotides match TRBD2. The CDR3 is CASSQTLAGAGDEQFF. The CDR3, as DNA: TGTGCCAGCAGCCAGACGCTAGCGGGAGCCGGCGATGAGCAGTTCTTC.